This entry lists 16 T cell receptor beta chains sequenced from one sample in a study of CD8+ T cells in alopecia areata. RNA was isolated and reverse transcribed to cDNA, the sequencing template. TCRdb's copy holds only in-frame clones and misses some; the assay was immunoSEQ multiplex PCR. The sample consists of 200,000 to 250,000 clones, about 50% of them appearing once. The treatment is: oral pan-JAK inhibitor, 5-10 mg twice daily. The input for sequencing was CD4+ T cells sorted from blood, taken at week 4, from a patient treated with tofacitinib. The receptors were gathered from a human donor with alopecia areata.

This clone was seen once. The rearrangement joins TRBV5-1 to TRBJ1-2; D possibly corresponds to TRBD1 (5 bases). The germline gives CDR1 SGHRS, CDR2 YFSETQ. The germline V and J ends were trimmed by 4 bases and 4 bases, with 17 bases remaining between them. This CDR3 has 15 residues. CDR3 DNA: TGCGCCAGCAGCCGTGGTTCAGGGACGGGCTATGGCTACACCTTC. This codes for CASSRGSGTGYGYTF.

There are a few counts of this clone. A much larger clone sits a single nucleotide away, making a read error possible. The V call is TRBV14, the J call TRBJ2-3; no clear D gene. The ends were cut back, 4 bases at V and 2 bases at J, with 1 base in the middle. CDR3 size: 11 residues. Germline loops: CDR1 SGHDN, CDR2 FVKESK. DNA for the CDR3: TGTGCCAGCAGCCTCACAGATACGCAGTATTTT. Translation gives CASSLTDTQYF.

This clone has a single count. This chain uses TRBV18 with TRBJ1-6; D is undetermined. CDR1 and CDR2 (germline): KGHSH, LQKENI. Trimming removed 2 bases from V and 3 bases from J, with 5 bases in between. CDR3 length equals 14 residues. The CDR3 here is CASSPGNYNSPLHF. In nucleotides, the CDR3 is TGTGCCAGCTCACCAGGGAACTATAATTCACCCCTCCACTTT.

CDR3 bases: TGCAGCGTTGGCAGGGGGCAAGAGACCCAGTACTTC. Translated: CSVGRGQETQYF. The V call is TRBV29-1, the J call TRBJ2-5; TRBD1 aligns across 7 bases. V was clipped by 4 bases and J by 2 bases; unmatched bases: 1. Germline CDR1 and CDR2: SQVTM and ANQGSEA. The CDR3 consists of 12 residues.

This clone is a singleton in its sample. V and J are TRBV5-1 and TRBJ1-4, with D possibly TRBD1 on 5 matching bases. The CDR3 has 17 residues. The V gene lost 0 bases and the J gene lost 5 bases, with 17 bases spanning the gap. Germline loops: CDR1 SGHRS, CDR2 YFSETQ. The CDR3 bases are TGCGCCAGCAGCTTGGGATTGATGCAGGGAAGAAATGAAAAACTGTTTTTT. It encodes CASSLGLMQGRNEKLFF.

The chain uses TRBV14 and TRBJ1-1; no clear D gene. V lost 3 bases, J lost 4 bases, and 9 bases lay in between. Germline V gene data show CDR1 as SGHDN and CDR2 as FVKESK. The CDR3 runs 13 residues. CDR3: CASSHGRFTEAFF. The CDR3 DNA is TGTGCCAGCAGCCATGGGAGGTTCACTGAAGCTTTCTTT.

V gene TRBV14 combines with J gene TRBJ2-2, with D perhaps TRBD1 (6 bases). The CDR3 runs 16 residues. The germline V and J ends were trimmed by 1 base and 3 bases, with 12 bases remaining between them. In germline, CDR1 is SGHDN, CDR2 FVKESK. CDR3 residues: CASSQGTGTHTGELFF. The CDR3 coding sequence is TGTGCCAGCAGCCAAGGGACCGGGACACACACCGGGGAGCTGTTTTTT.

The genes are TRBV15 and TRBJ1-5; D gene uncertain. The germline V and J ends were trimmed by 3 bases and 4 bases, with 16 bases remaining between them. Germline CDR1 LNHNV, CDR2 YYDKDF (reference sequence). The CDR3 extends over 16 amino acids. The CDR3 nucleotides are TGTGCCACCAGCAGTAGGGCAGGTATTACGAATCAGCCCCAGCATTTT. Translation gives CATSSRAGITNQPQHF.

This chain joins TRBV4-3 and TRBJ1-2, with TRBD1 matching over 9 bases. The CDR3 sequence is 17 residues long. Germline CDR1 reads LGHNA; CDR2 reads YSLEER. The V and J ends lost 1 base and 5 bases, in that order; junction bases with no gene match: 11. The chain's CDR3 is CASSQGAAPGQGYGYTF. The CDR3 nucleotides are TGCGCCAGCAGCCAAGGAGCGGCTCCGGGACAGGGATATGGCTACACCTTC.

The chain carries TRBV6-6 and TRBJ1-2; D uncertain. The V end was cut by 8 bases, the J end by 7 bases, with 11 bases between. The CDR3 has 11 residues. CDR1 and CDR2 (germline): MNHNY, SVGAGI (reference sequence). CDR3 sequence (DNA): TGTGCCAGCTCTTTGCGGGTTGGCTACACCTTC. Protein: CASSLRVGYTF.

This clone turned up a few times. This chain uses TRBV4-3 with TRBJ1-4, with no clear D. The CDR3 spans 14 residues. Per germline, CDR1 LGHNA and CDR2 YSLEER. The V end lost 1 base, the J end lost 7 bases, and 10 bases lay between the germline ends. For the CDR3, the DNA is TGCGCCAGCAGCCAAGTTTCCCTTGGTGAAAAACTGTTTTTT. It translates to CASSQVSLGEKLFF.

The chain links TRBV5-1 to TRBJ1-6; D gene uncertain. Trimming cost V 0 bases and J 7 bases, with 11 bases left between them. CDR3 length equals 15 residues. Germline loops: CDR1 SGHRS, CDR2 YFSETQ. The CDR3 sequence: CASSLDTGRNSPLHF. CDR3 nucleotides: TGCGCCAGCAGCTTGGATACGGGCAGGAATTCACCCCTCCACTTT.

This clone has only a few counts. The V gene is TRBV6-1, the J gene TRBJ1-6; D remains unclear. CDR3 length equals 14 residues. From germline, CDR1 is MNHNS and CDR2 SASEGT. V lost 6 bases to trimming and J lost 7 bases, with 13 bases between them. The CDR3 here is CASSATLVNSPLHF. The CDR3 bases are TGTGCCAGCAGCGCCACACTTGTAAATTCACCCCTCCACTTT.

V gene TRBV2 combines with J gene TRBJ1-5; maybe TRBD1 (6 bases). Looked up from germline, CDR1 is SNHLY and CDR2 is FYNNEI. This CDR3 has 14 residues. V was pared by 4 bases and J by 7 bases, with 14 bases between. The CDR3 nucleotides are TGTGCCAGCAGTGGGGGGGCCAACGGGCAGCCCCAGCATTTT. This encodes CASSGGANGQPQHF.

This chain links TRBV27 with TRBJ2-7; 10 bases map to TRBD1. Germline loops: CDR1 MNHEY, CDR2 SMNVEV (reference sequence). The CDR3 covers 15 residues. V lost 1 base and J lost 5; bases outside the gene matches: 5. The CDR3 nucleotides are TGTGCCAGCAGTTTATTGGGACAGGGGACCCACGAGCAGTACTTC. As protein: CASSLLGQGTHEQYF.

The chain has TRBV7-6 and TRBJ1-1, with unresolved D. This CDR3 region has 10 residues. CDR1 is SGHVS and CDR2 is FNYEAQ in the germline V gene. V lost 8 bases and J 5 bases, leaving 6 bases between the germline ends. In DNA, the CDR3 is TGTGCCAGCCCGAGGACTGAAGCTTTCTTT. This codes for CASPRTEAFF.